The rows below give T cell receptor beta chains drawn from one sample of a study of neoadjuvant anti-PD-1 for oral cavity cancer. The protocol was immunoSEQ multiplex PCR, while the TCRdb copy is restricted to in-frame clones and leaves out a portion. The sample has approximately 13,000 clones, just under 70% seen once. The specimen comprised PBMCs, sampled after nivolumab (anti-PD-1) treatment. All receptors derive from a person between 35 and 79 years old with oral cavity squamous cell carcinoma. CDR3s include the opening cysteine and the closing phenylalanine or tryptophan. A D gene is named only where the DNA matches it firmly. Only part of the rows carry a size: once, few, many, or a class if the clone is expanded.

j_call clone_size d_call v_call cdr3_nt cdr3_aa
TRBJ1-1 few - TRBV2 TGTGCCAGCAGGTACAGCACTGAAGCTTTCTTT CASRYSTEAFF
TRBJ1-5 - TRBD1 TRBV9 TGTGCCAGCAGCCCACACCCGGACAGGGAGGTTCAGCCCCAGCATTTT CASSPHPDREVQPQHF
TRBJ1-4 - - TRBV4-1 TGCGCCAGCAGCCTGCTCACGGATTTTAATGAAAAACTGTTTTTT CASSLLTDFNEKLFF
TRBJ2-3 - - TRBV27 TGTGCCAGCAGTTTGACGGACACCTACCCTTGGGATACGCAGTATTTT CASSLTDTYPWDTQYF
TRBJ2-5 - - TRBV15 TGTGCCACCAGCAGAGGGGAGACCCAGTACTTC CATSRGETQYF
TRBJ2-3 few - TRBV28 TGTGCCAGCAGGGGAGGGACAGTCTCTTCAGATACGCAGTATTTT CASRGGTVSSDTQYF
TRBJ1-5 - TRBD1 TRBV6-5 TGTGCCAGCAGTTCAGGACAGGCTAATAGCAATCAGCCCCAGCATTTT CASSSGQANSNQPQHF
TRBJ2-7 - TRBD1 TRBV10-3 TGTGCCATCAGTCTCCGGGAACAGGGGGCAGAGCAGTACTTC CAISLREQGAEQYF
TRBJ2-3 - TRBD2 TRBV27 TGTGCCAGCAGAAGCGGGAGGGCCTTTGCAGATACGCAGTATTTT CASRSGRAFADTQYF
TRBJ2-7 - - TRBV5-1 TGCGCCAGCAGCTTGGGGGGTCACGAGCAGTACTTC CASSLGGHEQYF
TRBJ2-1 - - TRBV30 TGTGCCTGGAGTAGGTACTACAATGAGCAGTTCTTC CAWSRYYNEQFF
TRBJ1-1 few - TRBV28 TGTGCCAGCAGTTTATATGGGGCGGGCACTGAAGCTTTCTTT CASSLYGAGTEAFF
TRBJ1-4 few - TRBV6-1 TGTGCCAGCAGGCTTGGGCAGCTCGAAAAACTGTTTTTT CASRLGQLEKLFF
TRBJ2-1 few - TRBV5-4 TGTGCCAGCAGCAGACTAGAAGGGAGCGGCAATGAGCAGTTCTTC CASSRLEGSGNEQFF
TRBJ2-2 - - TRBV9 TGTGCCAGCAGCGTAGACCATCGAGACGCCGGGGAGCTGTTTTTT CASSVDHRDAGELFF
TRBJ2-1 - TRBD1 TRBV7-9 TGTGCCAGCAGCCCCGGGACAGCTTACAATGAGCAGTTCTTC CASSPGTAYNEQFF
TRBJ2-1 - - TRBV29-1 TGCAGCGTTCCCGCATCCGGGGGTGGGGACTACAATGAGCAGTTCTTC CSVPASGGGDYNEQFF
TRBJ1-1 - - TRBV7-6 TGTGCCAGCAGCCCCTGGGCGGGCACTGAAGCTTTCTTT CASSPWAGTEAFF
TRBJ1-2 - - TRBV9 TGTGCCAGCAGCGTAGATGCTGAGGGGTATGGCTACACCTTC CASSVDAEGYGYTF
TRBJ2-1 - TRBD2 TRBV11-2 TGTGCCAGCAGCTTAGCGACTTTAGCGGGACTGACGAGGCGGCAGTTCTTC CASSLATLAGLTRRQFF
TRBJ1-5 - - TRBV9 TGTGCCAGCAGCTCCGGATCAGGAAATCAGCCCCAGCATTTT CASSSGSGNQPQHF
TRBJ2-7 - TRBD2 TRBV19 TGTGCCAGTAGTAGGGCGGGAGGCTACGAGCAGTACTTC CASSRAGGYEQYF
TRBJ2-7 once - TRBV10-2 TGCGCCAGCGCCGGGACACCGTTGTACGAGCAGTACTTC CASAGTPLYEQYF
TRBJ2-5 - - TRBV29-1 TGCAGCTTAACTAGGACTCACGGAGAGACCCAGTACTTC CSLTRTHGETQYF
TRBJ2-3 - TRBD1 TRBV5-1 TGCGCCAGCAGCGTTCAGGGGGCCACAGATACGCAGTATTTT CASSVQGATDTQYF
TRBJ2-5 - - TRBV10-2 TGCGCCAGCAGTTCTGAGGGGCTCCACGGAGAGACCCAGTACTTC CASSSEGLHGETQYF
TRBJ2-7 - TRBD2 TRBV6-1 TGTGCCAGCAGACTAGCGGGAGCGGACGAGCAGTACTTC CASRLAGADEQYF
TRBJ2-5 - - TRBV7-8 TGTGCCAGCAGCTACGGGACATTTCAAGAGACCCAGTACTTC CASSYGTFQETQYF
TRBJ2-3 - TRBD1 TRBV6-5 TGTGCCAGCAGTTACAGCAGGGGGCGAACAGATACGCAGTATTTT CASSYSRGRTDTQYF
TRBJ2-3 - TRBD2 TRBV9 TGTGCCAGCAGCGTAGGGCTAGCGGAGGCCACAGATACGCAGTATTTT CASSVGLAEATDTQYF
TRBJ2-2 few TRBD1 TRBV10-3 TGTGCCATCAGTGAGTCTCGGACAGGGGTGTCAAGCGGGGAGCTGTTTTTT CAISESRTGVSSGELFF
TRBJ2-3 - - TRBV11-2 TGTGCCAGCAGCATCTTGATCGGCACAGATACGCAGTATTTT CASSILIGTDTQYF
TRBJ2-1 - TRBD2 TRBV9 TGTGCCAGCAGCGGAACTAGCGGGAGCTTTGGTGAGCAGTTCTTC CASSGTSGSFGEQFF
TRBJ2-5 - - TRBV9 TGTGCCAGCAGCGCTGGACAGCAAGAGACCCAGTACTTC CASSAGQQETQYF
TRBJ1-4 - - TRBV25-1 TGTGCCAGCAGTGAATATAGGGAAAAACTGTTTTTT CASSEYREKLFF
TRBJ2-3 - TRBD1 TRBV5-1 TGCGCCAGCAGCTTAGGGACAGGGGCCGGTCCAGATACGCAGTATTTT CASSLGTGAGPDTQYF
TRBJ1-1 few - TRBV4-1 TGCGCCAGCAGGGGGTTAAGGGGGAACACTGAAGCTTTCTTT CASRGLRGNTEAFF
TRBJ1-2 few - TRBV28 TGTGCCAGCAGTTTACCCCCAAATGGCTACACCTTC CASSLPPNGYTF
TRBJ2-1 once - TRBV30 TGTGCCTGGAGTGGCTTCAATGAGCAGTTCTTC CAWSGFNEQFF
TRBJ2-4 - TRBD2 TRBV4-1 TGCGCCAGCAGCCGAACTAGCGGTGGCAAAAACATTCAGTACTTC CASSRTSGGKNIQYF
TRBJ2-5 - - TRBV27 TGTGCCAGCAGTTTCTTCGGGGAAGAGACCCAGTACTTC CASSFFGEETQYF
TRBJ1-2 - TRBD1 TRBV5-6 TGTGCCAGCAGCACGTGGGACAGGCCAGCCTATGGCTACACCTTC CASSTWDRPAYGYTF
TRBJ2-1 - - TRBV7-9 TGTGCCAGCAGCACTTACAATGAGCAGTTCTTC CASSTYNEQFF
TRBJ1-3 - - TRBV20-1 TGCAGTGCTCCAAACGGAAACACCATATATTTT CSAPNGNTIYF
TRBJ2-1 - TRBD2 TRBV9 TGTGCCAGCAGCGTCGGTCGAGCAGAGCGTCTAGCGGTTTTGGATGAGCAGTTCTTC CASSVGRAERLAVLDEQFF
TRBJ2-1 - - TRBV7-2 TGTGCCAGCAGCCCCGGGTCGCCGCGGGATGAGCAGTTCTTC CASSPGSPRDEQFF
TRBJ1-1 - - TRBV5-8 TGTGCCAGCAGCTCCCGTCGTGAAGCTTTCTTT CASSSRREAFF
TRBJ2-7 - - TRBV7-2 TGTGCCAGCGCTGGGTTCCGGGGGCCCTCCTACGAGCAGTACTTC CASAGFRGPSYEQYF
TRBJ1-4 - - TRBV10-2 TGCGCCAGCAGTGACCGAAGTGCAACTAATGAAAAACTGTTTTTT CASSDRSATNEKLFF
TRBJ2-7 - - TRBV6-6 TGTGCCAGCAGTTACTTCACCCTGACGTACTCCTACGAGCAGTACTTC CASSYFTLTYSYEQYF
TRBJ2-2 - - TRBV6-5 TGTGCCAGCAGTTACGCACAGGGCAACACCGGGGAGCTGTTTTTT CASSYAQGNTGELFF
TRBJ2-3 - - TRBV6-1 TGTGCCAGCGGCTGGGAAGGGCAGTATTTT CASGWEGQYF
TRBJ1-4 - - TRBV30 TGTGCCTGGAGTCGCGAGGATGAAAAACTGTTTTTT CAWSREDEKLFF
TRBJ2-5 - TRBD2 TRBV5-1 TGCGCCAGCAGCTTGGGACTAGCAGAGACCCAGTACTTC CASSLGLAETQYF
TRBJ2-1 - - TRBV10-3 TGTGCCATCAGTGAGTCGAATCGACTCTCCTACAATGAGCAGTTCTTC CAISESNRLSYNEQFF
TRBJ2-3 - - TRBV27 TGTGCCAGCAGTTCAAGACTTAGCACAGATACGCAGTATTTT CASSSRLSTDTQYF
TRBJ2-3 - - TRBV11-2 TGTGCCAGCAGCTTAGTGGAGGGCCTTAACACAGATACGCAGTATTTT CASSLVEGLNTDTQYF
TRBJ1-1 - TRBD1 TRBV29-1 TGCAGCGTTAGACAGGGAATAGATTACACTGAAGCTTTCTTT CSVRQGIDYTEAFF
TRBJ1-1 - - TRBV7-9 TGTGCCAGCAGCTTTGAAACAGGGCTAGCTTTCTTT CASSFETGLAFF
TRBJ2-7 once - TRBV27 TGTGCCAGCAGTTTAGTGTCGGCAGCCGAGCAGTACTTC CASSLVSAAEQYF